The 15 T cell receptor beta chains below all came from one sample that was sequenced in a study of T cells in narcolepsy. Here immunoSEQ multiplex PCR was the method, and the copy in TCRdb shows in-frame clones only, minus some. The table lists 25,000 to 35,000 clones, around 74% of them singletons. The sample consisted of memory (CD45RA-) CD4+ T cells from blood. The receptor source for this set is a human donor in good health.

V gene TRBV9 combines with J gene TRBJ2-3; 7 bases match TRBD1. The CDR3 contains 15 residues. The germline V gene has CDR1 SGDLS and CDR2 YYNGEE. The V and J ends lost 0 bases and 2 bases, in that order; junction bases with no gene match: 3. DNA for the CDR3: TGTGCCAGCAGCGTAGCGCAGGGGGTCACAGATACGCAGTATTTT. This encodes CASSVAQGVTDTQYF.

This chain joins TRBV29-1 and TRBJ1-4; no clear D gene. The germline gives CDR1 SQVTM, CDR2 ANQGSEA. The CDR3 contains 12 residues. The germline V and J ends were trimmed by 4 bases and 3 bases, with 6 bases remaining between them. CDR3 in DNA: TGCAGCGTTGGCGCGTCTAATGAAAAACTGTTTTTT. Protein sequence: CSVGASNEKLFF.

Written as DNA, the CDR3 is TGTGCCAGCAGCGCCAGAGGGACAGGGGCCTTCCTAGATCAAGAGACCCAGTACTTC. Its protein product is CASSARGTGAFLDQETQYF. The chain employs TRBV11-1 and TRBJ2-5; 10 bases fit TRBD1. Trimming removed 5 bases from V and 2 bases from J; junction bases left unmatched: 17. This CDR3 spans 19 amino acids. Germline V gene data show CDR1 as SGHAT and CDR2 as FQDESV (reference sequence).

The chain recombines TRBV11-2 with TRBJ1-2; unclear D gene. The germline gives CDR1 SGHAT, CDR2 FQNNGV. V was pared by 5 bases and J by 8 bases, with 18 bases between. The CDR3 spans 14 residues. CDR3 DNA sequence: TGTGCCAGCAGCACCCCCGGGTGGGGTGGCGGCTACACCTTC. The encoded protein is CASSTPGWGGGYTF.

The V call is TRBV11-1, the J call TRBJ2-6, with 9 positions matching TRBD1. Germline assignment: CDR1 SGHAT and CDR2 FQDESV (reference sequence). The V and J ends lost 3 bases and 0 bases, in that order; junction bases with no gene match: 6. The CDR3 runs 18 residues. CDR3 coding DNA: TGTGCCAGCAGCTTGAGGACAGGGGCCCGCTCTGGGGCCAACGTCCTGACTTTC. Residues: CASSLRTGARSGANVLTF.

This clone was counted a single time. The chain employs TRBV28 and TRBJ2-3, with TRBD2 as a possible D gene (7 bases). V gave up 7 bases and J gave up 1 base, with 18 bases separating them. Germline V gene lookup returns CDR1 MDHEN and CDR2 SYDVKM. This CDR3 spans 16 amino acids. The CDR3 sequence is CASTLGRGAGTDTQYF. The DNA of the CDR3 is TGTGCCAGCACCCTGGGCCGGGGGGCTGGCACAGATACGCAGTATTTT.

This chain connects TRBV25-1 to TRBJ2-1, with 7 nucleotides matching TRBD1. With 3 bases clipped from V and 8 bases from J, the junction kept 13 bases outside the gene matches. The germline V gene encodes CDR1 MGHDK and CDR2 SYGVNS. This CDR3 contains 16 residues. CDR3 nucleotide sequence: TGTGCCAGCAGTGACCCCAACAGGGGACCCCTCGATGAGCAGTTCTTC. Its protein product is CASSDPNRGPLDEQFF.

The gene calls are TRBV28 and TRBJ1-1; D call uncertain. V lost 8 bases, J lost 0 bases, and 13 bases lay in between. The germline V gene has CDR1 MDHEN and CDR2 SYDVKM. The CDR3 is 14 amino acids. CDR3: CASGAVLMNTEAFF. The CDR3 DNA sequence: TGTGCCAGCGGAGCAGTACTTATGAACACTGAAGCTTTCTTT.

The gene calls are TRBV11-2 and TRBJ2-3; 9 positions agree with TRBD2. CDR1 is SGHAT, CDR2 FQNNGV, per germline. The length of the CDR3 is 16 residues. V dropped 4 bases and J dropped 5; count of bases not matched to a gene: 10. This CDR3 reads CASSSPRGGRVDTQYF. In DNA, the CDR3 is TGTGCCAGCAGCTCCCCGCGGGGGGGCCGTGTAGATACGCAGTATTTT.

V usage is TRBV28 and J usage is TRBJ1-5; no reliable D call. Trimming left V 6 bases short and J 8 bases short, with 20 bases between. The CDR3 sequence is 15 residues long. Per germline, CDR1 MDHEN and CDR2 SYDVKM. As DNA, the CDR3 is TGTGCCAGCAGCCCACAGATTTATTCAACGGAGCCCCAGCATTTT. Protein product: CASSPQIYSTEPQHF.

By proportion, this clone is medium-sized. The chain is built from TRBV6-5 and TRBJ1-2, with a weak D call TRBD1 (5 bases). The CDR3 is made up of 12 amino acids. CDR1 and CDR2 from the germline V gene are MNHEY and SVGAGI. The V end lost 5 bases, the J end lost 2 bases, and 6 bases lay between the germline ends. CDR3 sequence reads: CASSGTNYGYTF. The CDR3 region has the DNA TGTGCCAGCAGTGGGACGAACTATGGCTACACCTTC.

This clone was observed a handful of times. CDR3 sequence: CASSLGVQGAGTEAFF. The CDR3 nucleotides are TGTGCCAGCAGTTTAGGGGTACAGGGGGCGGGTACTGAAGCTTTCTTT. This sequence joins TRBV28 and TRBJ1-1; 9 bases are shared with TRBD1. J gave up 5 bases and V 2 bases, and 9 bases lay outside the gene matches. There are 16 residues in the CDR3. Germline CDR1 and CDR2: MDHEN and SYDVKM.

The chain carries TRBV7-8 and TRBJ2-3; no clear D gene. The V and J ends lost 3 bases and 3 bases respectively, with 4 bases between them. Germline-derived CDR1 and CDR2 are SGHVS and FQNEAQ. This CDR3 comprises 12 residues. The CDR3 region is CASSFNTDTQYF. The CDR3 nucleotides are TGTGCCAGCAGCTTTAATACAGATACGCAGTATTTT. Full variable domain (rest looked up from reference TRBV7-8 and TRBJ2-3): GAGVSQSPRYKVAKRGQDVALRCDPISGHVSLFWYQQALGQGPEFLTYFQNEAQLDKSGLPSDRFFAERPEGSVSTLKIQRTQQEDSAVYLCASSFNTDTQYFGPGTRLTVL.

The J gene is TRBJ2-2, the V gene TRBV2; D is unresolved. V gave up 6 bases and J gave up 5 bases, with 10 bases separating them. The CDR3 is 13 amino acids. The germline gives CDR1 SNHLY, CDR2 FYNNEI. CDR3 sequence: CASRLNPTGELFF. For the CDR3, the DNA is TGTGCCAGCAGACTAAACCCTACCGGGGAGCTGTTTTTT. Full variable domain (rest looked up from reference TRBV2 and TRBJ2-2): EPEVTQTPSHQVTQMGQEVILRCVPISNHLYFYWYRQILGQKVEFLVSFYNNEISEKSEIFDDQFSVERPDGSNFTLKIRSTKLEDSAMYFCASRLNPTGELFFGEGSRLTVL.

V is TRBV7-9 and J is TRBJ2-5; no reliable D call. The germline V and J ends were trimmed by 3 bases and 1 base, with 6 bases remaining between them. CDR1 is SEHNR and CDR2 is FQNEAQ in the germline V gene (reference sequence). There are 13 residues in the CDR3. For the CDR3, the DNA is TGTGCCAGCAGCTTCTGGAGCCAAGAGACCCAGTACTTC. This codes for CASSFWSQETQYF.